What follows are 19 T cell receptor beta chains derived from one specimen sequenced in a study of blood T cell repertoires in COVID-19 (dated by TCRdb to between 2020 and 2021). Libraries were constructed by the immunoSEQ multiplex PCR assay. As stored in TCRdb, this immuneACCESS dataset retains in-frame rearrangements with V and J assigned. A fraction of the clones does not appear; measured against another copy, unresolved V genes explain less than half of the discrepancy, and the remainder lacks a known reason. In this sample the table shows about 130,000 clones, under 85% of which occur a single time. Jointly, the top ten make up less than 15% of the sample. Sequences were obtained from peripheral blood. The source is a woman in her fifties or sixties with acute or convalescent COVID-19.

This sequence joins TRBV5-4 and TRBJ2-7; TRBD2 agrees at 8 bases. J lost 2 bases, V lost 3 bases, and 10 bases had no gene match. The CDR3 has 16 amino acids. Germline loops: CDR1 SGHNT, CDR2 YYREEE (reference sequence). CDR3 nucleotides: TGTGCCAGCAGCTCCCCACGGGGGGGCCTCCCCTACGAGCAGTACTTC. Amino acid sequence: CASSSPRGGLPYEQYF. The full variable domain, with the rest looked up from reference TRBV5-4 and TRBJ2-7, is ETGVTQSPTHLIKTRGQQVTLRCSSQSGHNTVSWYQQALGQGPQFIFQYYREEENGRGNFPPRFSGLQFPNYSSELNVNALELDDSALYLCASSSPRGGLPYEQYFGPGTRLTVT.

This rearrangement joins TRBV2 to TRBJ2-7; D is unresolved. This CDR3 is built from 12 residues. Looked up from germline, CDR1 is SNHLY and CDR2 is FYNNEI. V was shortened by 2 bases and J by 3 bases, with 5 bases between the two germline ends. The CDR3 region is CASSESFYEQYV. DNA of the CDR3: TGTGCCAGCAGTGAATCTTTCTACGAGCAGTACGTC.

The rearrangement joins TRBV7-8 to TRBJ2-7; D is ambiguous. This CDR3 has 14 amino acids. Germline CDR1 reads SGHVS; CDR2 reads FQNEAQ. V lost 4 bases and J lost 0, with 10 bases in between. CDR3 loop: CASSYSPSSYEQYF. The CDR3 DNA follows: TGTGCCAGCAGCTACAGCCCCAGCTCCTACGAGCAGTACTTC.

CDR3 nucleotide sequence: TGCAGCTGTTCGGTGGGGGCCTCTGGGGCCAACGTCCTGACTTTC. This sequence encodes CSCSVGASGANVLTF. The rearrangement uses TRBV29-1 and TRBJ2-6; D might be TRBD1 (6 bases). CDR3 length equals 15 residues. CDR1 is SQVTM, CDR2 ANQGSEA, per germline. Trimming cost V 8 bases and J 0 bases, with 14 bases left between them. Variable domain in full (rest from reference TRBV29-1 and TRBJ2-6): SAVISQKPSRDICQRGTSLTIQCQVDSQVTMMFWYRQQPGQSLTLIATANQGSEATYESGFVIDKFPISRPNLTFSTLTVSNMSPEDSSIYLCSCSVGASGANVLTFGAGSRLTVL.

The chain couples TRBV5-6 to TRBJ2-2, with 7 bases that match TRBD1. Germline CDR1 is SGHDT and CDR2 is YYEEEE. CDR3 length: 17 amino acids. V lost 2 bases and J lost 4; bases outside the gene matches: 11. CDR3 in DNA: TGTGCCAGCAGCTTTTCGAAGACAGGGCGACTCACCGGGGAGCTGTTTTTT. Translation gives CASSFSKTGRLTGELFF.

This chain connects TRBV6-5 to TRBJ1-2; the match to TRBD1 covers 7 bases. The germline V gene encodes CDR1 MNHEY and CDR2 SVGAGI. The CDR3 sequence is 14 residues long. After removal of 6 bases from V and 4 bases from J, the junction contained 8 bases not matched to a gene. The CDR3 sequence is CASRPTGTAYGYTF. CDR3 sequence (DNA): TGTGCCAGCAGGCCTACCGGGACAGCCTATGGCTACACCTTC.

This sequence joins TRBV12-3 or TRBV12-4 and TRBJ1-1, with D tentatively TRBD1 (6 bases). CDR3 length equals 13 residues. V was pared by 3 bases and J by 5 bases, with 10 bases between. DNA for the CDR3: TGTGCCAGCAGTTTCGGCAGGGGAACTGAAGCTTTCTTT. This gives the protein CASSFGRGTEAFF.

The chain couples TRBV5-1 to TRBJ1-5; weak D call: TRBD1 (5 bases). CDR3 length: 15 residues. Trimming removed 4 bases at V and 4 bases at J, with 15 bases between. Germline V gene lookup returns CDR1 SGHRS and CDR2 YFSETQ. CDR3 amino acids: CASSPWGEGNQPQHF. The CDR3 DNA reads TGCGCCAGCAGCCCGTGGGGGGAAGGTAATCAGCCCCAGCATTTT. The full variable domain, rest sourced from reference TRBV5-1 and TRBJ1-5, is KAGVTQTPRYLIKTRGQQVTLSCSPISGHRSVSWYQQTPGQGLQFLFEYFSETQRNKGNFPGRFSGRQFSNSRSEMNVSTLELGDSALYLCASSPWGEGNQPQHFGDGTRLSIL.

J is TRBJ2-4 and V is TRBV5-1; TRBD1 agrees at 7 bases. With 3 bases clipped from V and 7 bases from J, the junction kept 4 bases outside the gene matches. The CDR3 extends over 13 amino acids. The germline V gene encodes CDR1 SGHRS and CDR2 YFSETQ. CDR3 residues: CASSWWDSNIQYF. CDR3 nucleotide sequence: TGCGCCAGCAGCTGGTGGGACAGCAACATTCAGTACTTC. The variable domain in full, completed from reference TRBV5-1 and TRBJ2-4, reads KAGVTQTPRYLIKTRGQQVTLSCSPISGHRSVSWYQQTPGQGLQFLFEYFSETQRNKGNFPGRFSGRQFSNSRSEMNVSTLELGDSALYLCASSWWDSNIQYFGAGTRLSVL.

The gene calls are TRBV2 and TRBJ1-1, with D perhaps TRBD1 (5 bases). Per germline, CDR1 SNHLY and CDR2 FYNNEI. The CDR3 sequence is 11 residues long. V shed 6 bases and J shed 3 bases, with 5 bases lying between them. This CDR3 is CASRGDTEAFF. DNA of the CDR3: TGTGCCAGCAGAGGGGACACTGAAGCTTTCTTT.

The chain employs TRBV11-2 and TRBJ2-2, with D perhaps TRBD1 (5 bases). From germline, CDR1 is SGHAT and CDR2 FQNNGV. This CDR3 region has 15 residues. V dropped 0 bases and J dropped 7 bases, with 12 bases sitting between them. CDR3 sequence (DNA): TGTGCCAGCAGCTTAGATCCAGGGCTGGGCGGGGAGCTGTTTTTT. As protein: CASSLDPGLGGELFF.

This chain uses TRBV5-6 with TRBJ1-2; a possible D gene is TRBD1 (6 bases). The V and J ends lost 7 bases and 8 bases respectively, with 24 bases between them. The CDR3 loop spans 15 amino acids. The germline V gene has CDR1 SGHDT and CDR2 YYEEEE. CDR3 in DNA: TGTGCCAGCCTTAAGACGACAGGCTCGAATGGAGGCTACACCTTC. This translates into CASLKTTGSNGGYTF.

The chain carries TRBV4-1 and TRBJ2-2; TRBD1 aligns across 7 bases. The junction had 9 bases not matched to a gene; V was cut back by 1 base and J by 10 bases. Germline V CDR1 and CDR2: MGHRA, YSYEKL. The length of the CDR3 is 15 residues. In DNA, the CDR3 is TGCGCCAGCAGCCAAGTCTCCATAGGGGGCGCGGAGCTGTTTTTT. This codes for CASSQVSIGGAELFF.

The V call is TRBV3-1 (or the pseudogene TRBV3-2), the J call TRBJ2-2; TRBD2 is a possible D gene (5 bases). Looked up from germline, CDR1 is LGHDT and CDR2 is YNNKEL (reference sequence). The CDR3 is 17 residues long. The V gene lost 3 bases and the J gene lost 5 bases, with 19 bases spanning the gap. DNA for the CDR3: TGTGCCAGCAGCCACCCGACACCCTCCTGGAGGACCGGGGAGCTGTTTTTT. Its translation is CASSHPTPSWRTGELFF.

The chain couples TRBV2 to TRBJ2-4; a possible D gene is TRBD1 (6 bases). This CDR3 spans 15 amino acids. The germline V and J ends were trimmed by 6 bases and 6 bases, with 18 bases remaining between them. The germline V gene encodes CDR1 SNHLY and CDR2 FYNNEI. For the CDR3, the DNA is TGTGCCAGCAGCGCCAGTACAGGGTCAATAAACATTCAGTACTTC. Its protein product is CASSASTGSINIQYF.

V usage is TRBV6-4 and J usage is TRBJ1-2; 9 bases are shared with TRBD1. The V gene's germline CDR1 is MRHNA and CDR2 SNTAGT. The junction had 7 bases not matched to a gene; V was cut back by 6 bases and J by 8 bases. The CDR3 is 13 amino acids. CDR3 in amino acids: CASSPDRGTGYTF. CDR3 bases: TGTGCCAGCAGCCCAGACAGGGGGACGGGCTACACCTTC.

The chain combines TRBV5-1 with TRBJ2-1; 7 bases align to TRBD1. V dropped 4 bases and J dropped 2; count of bases not matched to a gene: 6. CDR1 and CDR2 (germline): SGHRS, YFSETQ. This CDR3 region has 15 residues. Here the CDR3 DNA reads TGCGCCAGCAGCGGAACCGGGACAGCCTACAATGAGCAGTTCTTC. Translated, it gives CASSGTGTAYNEQFF.

The V call is TRBV27, the J call TRBJ1-6; tentative D call: TRBD1 (6 bases). The V end lost 3 bases, the J end lost 3 bases, and 9 bases lay between the germline ends. This CDR3 has 15 residues. Germline V CDR1 and CDR2: MNHEY, SMNVEV (reference sequence). The CDR3 DNA reads as TGTGCCAGCAGTTTGGACAGTTACTATAATTCACCCCTCCACTTT. This gives the protein CASSLDSYYNSPLHF.

The rearrangement joins TRBV11-2 to TRBJ2-5; 7 bases match TRBD1. Germline V gene data show CDR1 as SGHAT and CDR2 as FQNNGV. With V trimmed by 1 base and J by 4 bases, 6 bases remained unmatched. The CDR3 length is 15 residues. CDR3 residues: CASSLGPTGRETQYF. CDR3 bases: TGTGCCAGCAGCTTAGGCCCGACAGGGAGAGAGACCCAGTACTTC.